The clone carrying this TCR beta chain occurred once. Its matching antigen is unknown. From germline, CDR1 is DFQATT and CDR2 SNEGSKA (reference sequence). With 4 bases removed from V and 6 bases from J, the gap between germline ends came to 15 bases. The length of the CDR3 is 14 residues. This sample is part of a study of blood T cells in healthy people across ages. Study-level results: Naive T cell percentage and TCR beta diversity correlated strongly. Diversity estimates from one million T cells were considered underestimates.

Then a second PCR, running roughly 7 to 11 cycles, was carried out with a sample-barcoded 5' primer and a J-beta primer mix. TCRdb recomputed calls from the 5' RACE reads with MiXCR, one row per CDR3 protein. The sample shows some 900,000 distinct CDR3 sequences, 48% of them seen only once. Material: blood. This TCR was sampled from a man younger than 45 in good health. The rearrangement links TRBV20-1 to TRBJ1-4; TRBD1 is a possible D gene (5 bases). The CDR3 DNA reads TGCAGTGCTATTTTTCCGGGACCGTATGAAAAACTGTTTTTT. Translation gives CSAIFPGPYEKLFF.